The sequence of this TCR beta chain was determined in a study of Graves' ophthalmopathy and Graves' hyperthyroidism. Transcripts of RNA were the source for amplifying TCR beta CDR3 regions. First-round RT-PCR relied on HTBI primers, and a second-round multiplex PCR came next. Via MiXCR, TCRdb re-called the multiplex PCR reads, giving one row per CDR3 protein. The table has about 25,000 distinct CDR3 sequences, around 50% seen once; the top ten hold 6.5%. Study-wide results and caveats: Ophthalmopathy could be told apart from stable hyperthyroidism by a 13-signature model (roughly 90% sensitivity, around 78% specificity).

By sample fraction, this clonotype is medium-sized. Its antigen is as yet unknown. Other autoimmune diseases, uncontrolled infections, pregnancy and lactation each led to patient exclusion. PBMCs were density-gradient isolated from roughly 9.6 ml fresh blood. Germline assignment: CDR1 ENHRY and CDR2 SYGVKD. The trim removed 11 bases at V and 3 bases at J, leaving 11 bases unmatched. This CDR3 comprises 14 residues. The V and J genes are TRBV10-3 and TRBJ2-7, with TRBD1 matching 9 bases. The receptor's source is an adult woman with stable Graves' hyperthyroidism. Sequencing was performed on peripheral blood. CDR3 nucleotides: TGTGCCGCCGGCGCGGGACAGGGAGGCTACGAGCAGTACTTC. Translation: CAAGAGQGGYEQYF.